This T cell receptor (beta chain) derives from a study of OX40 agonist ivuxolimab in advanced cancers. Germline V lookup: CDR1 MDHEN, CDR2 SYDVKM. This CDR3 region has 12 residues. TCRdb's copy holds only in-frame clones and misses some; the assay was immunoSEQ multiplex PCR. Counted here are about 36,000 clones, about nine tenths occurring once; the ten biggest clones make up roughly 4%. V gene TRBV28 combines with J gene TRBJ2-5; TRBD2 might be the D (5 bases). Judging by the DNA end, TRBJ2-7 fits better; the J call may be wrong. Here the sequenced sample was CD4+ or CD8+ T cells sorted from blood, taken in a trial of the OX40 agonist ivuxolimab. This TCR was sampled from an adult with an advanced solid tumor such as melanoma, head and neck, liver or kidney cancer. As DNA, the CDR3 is TGTGCCAGCAGTTTACGAGGGTTCGAGCAGTACTTC. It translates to CASSLRGFEQYF.